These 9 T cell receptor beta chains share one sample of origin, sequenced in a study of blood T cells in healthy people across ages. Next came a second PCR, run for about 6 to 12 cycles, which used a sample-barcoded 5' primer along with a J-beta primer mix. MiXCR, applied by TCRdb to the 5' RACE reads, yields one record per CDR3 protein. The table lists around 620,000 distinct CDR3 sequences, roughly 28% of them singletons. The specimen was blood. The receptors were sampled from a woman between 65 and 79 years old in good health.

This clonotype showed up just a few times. The DNA of the CDR3 is TGTGCCAGCAGCTTAAGGCGTTGGGGGAGCTCCTATAATTCACCCCTCCACTTT. It yields the protein CASSLRRWGSSYNSPLHF. The V call is TRBV7-2, the J call TRBJ1-6, with a tentative D call TRBD1 (5 bases). The germline CDR1 and CDR2 sequences are SGHTA and FQGNSA. The V end was cut by 2 bases, the J end by 0 bases, with 14 bases between. CDR3 length: 18 amino acids.

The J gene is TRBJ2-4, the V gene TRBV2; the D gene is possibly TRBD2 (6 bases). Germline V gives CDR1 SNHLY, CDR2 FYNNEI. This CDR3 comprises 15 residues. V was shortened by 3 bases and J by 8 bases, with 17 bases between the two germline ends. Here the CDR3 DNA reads TGTGCCAGCAGTGATGTGGCCGGGGAGGTGCACATTCAGTACTTC. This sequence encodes CASSDVAGEVHIQYF.

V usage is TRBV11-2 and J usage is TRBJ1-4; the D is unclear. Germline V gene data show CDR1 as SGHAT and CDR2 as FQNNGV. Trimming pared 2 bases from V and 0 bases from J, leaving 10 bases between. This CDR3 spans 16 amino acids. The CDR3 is CASSLYPSATNEKLFF. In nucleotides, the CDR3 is TGTGCCAGCAGCTTATACCCTTCCGCAACTAATGAAAAACTGTTTTTT.

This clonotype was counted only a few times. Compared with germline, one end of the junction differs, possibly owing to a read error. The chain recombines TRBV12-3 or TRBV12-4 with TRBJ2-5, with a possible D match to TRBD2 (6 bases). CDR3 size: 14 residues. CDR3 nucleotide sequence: TGTGCCAGCAGTACCTTTCGACCGGGGGAGGCCCCCCAATTC. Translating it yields CASSTFRPGEAPQF.

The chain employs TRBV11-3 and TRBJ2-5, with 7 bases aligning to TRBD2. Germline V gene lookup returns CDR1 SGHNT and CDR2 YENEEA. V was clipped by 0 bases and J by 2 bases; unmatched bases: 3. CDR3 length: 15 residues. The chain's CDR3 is CASSLDVGLQETQYF. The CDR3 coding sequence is TGTGCCAGCAGCTTAGATGTGGGACTACAAGAGACCCAGTACTTC.

The CDR3 DNA follows: TGTGCCAGCAGCCGTCCGGGACAGGGGACCTACGAGCAGTACTTC. Protein sequence: CASSRPGQGTYEQYF. This sequence joins TRBV3-1 and TRBJ2-7; 10 bases align to TRBD1. V was pared by 4 bases and J by 2 bases, with 5 bases of the junction left unmatched. The CDR3 is made up of 15 amino acids. Germline V gene sequence: CDR1 LGHDT, CDR2 YNNKEL (reference sequence).

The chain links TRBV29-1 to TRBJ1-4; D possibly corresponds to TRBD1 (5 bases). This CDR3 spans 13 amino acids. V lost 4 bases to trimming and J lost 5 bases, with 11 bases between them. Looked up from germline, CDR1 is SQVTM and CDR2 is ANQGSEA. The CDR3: CSVVGQANEKLFF. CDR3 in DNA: TGCAGCGTTGTGGGGCAGGCCAATGAAAAACTGTTTTTT.

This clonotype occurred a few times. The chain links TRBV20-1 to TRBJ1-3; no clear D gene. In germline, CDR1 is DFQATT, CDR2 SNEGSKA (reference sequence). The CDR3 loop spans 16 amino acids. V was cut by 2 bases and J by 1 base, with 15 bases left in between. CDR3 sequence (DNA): TGCAGTGCTAGACTCCCTATTGACAAGTCTGGAAACACCATATATTTT. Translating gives CSARLPIDKSGNTIYF.

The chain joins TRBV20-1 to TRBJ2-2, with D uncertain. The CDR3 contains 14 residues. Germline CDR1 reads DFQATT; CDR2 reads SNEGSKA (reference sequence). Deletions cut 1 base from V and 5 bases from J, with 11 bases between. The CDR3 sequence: CSARVSARTGELFF. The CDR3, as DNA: TGCAGTGCTAGAGTCTCCGCTAGGACCGGGGAGCTGTTTTTT.